The 26 T cell receptor beta chains in this list originate from one sample, sequenced in a study of blood T cell repertoires in COVID-19. Clones were sequenced by immunoSEQ multiplex PCR, and TCRdb holds only the in-frame ones, with some missing. In the table there are some 300,000 clones, roughly 91% of which are singletons. Sequences were obtained from PBMCs or T cells enriched from blood (not recorded which). The receptors come from a woman aged 25 to 45 who had recovered from COVID-19.

V gene TRBV18 combines with J gene TRBJ1-1; a weak D match, TRBD1 (5 bases). The V and J ends lost 2 bases and 4 bases respectively, with 8 bases between them. Germline V gives CDR1 KGHSH, CDR2 LQKENI. The CDR3 sequence is 13 residues long. The CDR3 reads CASSPGHLTEAFF. For the CDR3, the DNA is TGTGCCAGCTCACCAGGACACCTCACTGAAGCTTTCTTT.

CDR3 region: CASDRSGQPQHF. CDR3 nucleotides: TGTGCCAGCGACAGGTCCGGCCAGCCCCAGCATTTT. The gene calls are TRBV2 and TRBJ1-5, with a weak D call TRBD1 (6 bases). Germline V gives CDR1 SNHLY, CDR2 FYNNEI. There are 12 residues in the CDR3. Trimming pared 8 bases from V and 7 bases from J, leaving 12 bases between.

The rearrangement uses TRBV6-1 and TRBJ1-1, with D possibly TRBD1 on 5 matching bases. The V gene lost 3 bases and the J gene lost 1 base, with 6 bases spanning the gap. The CDR3 sequence is 13 residues long. Per the germline V gene, CDR1 is MNHNS and CDR2 is SASEGT. The DNA of the CDR3 is TGTGCCAGCAGTGAGGGGCCGAACACTGAAGCTTTCTTT. Its translation is CASSEGPNTEAFF.

The chain employs TRBV7-2 and TRBJ2-7; unclear D gene. Germline CDR1 is SGHTA and CDR2 is FQGNSA. The V end was cut by 0 bases, the J end by 4 bases, with 16 bases between. The CDR3 runs to 16 residues. The CDR3 DNA reads TGTGCCAGCAGCTTAGCGCAAGGAGTGGTAAAATACGAGCAGTACTTC. This encodes CASSLAQGVVKYEQYF.

This clone occurred once. The V call is TRBV6-5, the J call TRBJ1-1; D is ambiguous. The CDR3 runs to 13 residues. Germline assignment: CDR1 MNHEY and CDR2 SVGAGI. The V gene lost 8 bases and the J gene lost 1 base, with 11 bases spanning the gap. CDR3 sequence: CASQSFPNTEAFF. CDR3 sequence (DNA): TGTGCCAGCCAGTCATTCCCGAACACTGAAGCTTTCTTT.

The chain couples TRBV25-1 to TRBJ2-1; D possibly corresponds to TRBD2 (5 bases). Trimming removed 3 bases from V and 9 bases from J, with 12 bases in between. CDR1 and CDR2 (germline): MGHDK, SYGVNS. The CDR3 contains 13 residues. The CDR3 nucleotides are TGTGCCAGCAGTGATGAGGGAGTAGGTGAGCAGTTCTTC. As protein: CASSDEGVGEQFF. The variable domain in full, with the rest retrieved from reference TRBV25-1 and TRBJ2-1, is EADIYQTPRYLVIGTGKKITLECSQTMGHDKMYWYQQDPGMELHLIHYSYGVNSTEKGDLSSESTVSRIRTEHFPLTLESARPSHTSQYLCASSDEGVGEQFFGPGTRLTVL.

The V gene is TRBV2, the J gene TRBJ2-7; 9 positions match TRBD2. The CDR3 is 15 amino acids. Germline-derived CDR1 and CDR2 are SNHLY and FYNNEI. Losses at the gene ends were 6 bases for V and 3 bases for J; bases not matched to a gene: 9. This CDR3 is CASRLAGVTYYEQYF. The CDR3 DNA reads as TGTGCCAGCAGATTAGCGGGAGTGACTTACTACGAGCAGTACTTC.

J is TRBJ1-2 and V is TRBV6-5, with D uncertain. The CDR3 contains 12 residues. In germline, CDR1 is MNHEY, CDR2 SVGAGI. Trimming shortened V by 4 bases and J by 4 bases, and 7 bases separated the two germline ends. For the CDR3, the DNA is TGTGCCAGCAGTTTTAACACCTATGGCTACACCTTC. This translates into CASSFNTYGYTF.

This chain links TRBV6-6 with TRBJ2-1; 7 bases are a match to TRBD2. This CDR3 has 12 residues. Germline lookup yields CDR1 MNHNY and CDR2 SVGAGI (reference sequence). The CDR3 reads CKAGDAYNEQFF. The DNA for the CDR3 is TGTAAGGCGGGGGATGCCTACAATGAGCAGTTCTTC.

This chain uses TRBV28 with TRBJ1-6; D might be TRBD1 (6 bases). Germline V CDR1 and CDR2: MDHEN, SYDVKM. The V end lost 6 bases, the J end lost 6 bases, and 12 bases lay between the germline ends. CDR3 length: 14 amino acids. The CDR3 sequence: CASSPGQPNSPLHF. For the CDR3, the DNA is TGTGCCAGCAGCCCTGGACAGCCTAATTCACCCCTCCACTTT.

This chain joins TRBV3-1 (or the pseudogene TRBV3-2) and TRBJ2-7, with D perhaps matching TRBD2 (6 bases). CDR3 size: 17 residues. V was clipped by 4 bases and J by 3 bases, with 22 bases between them. CDR1 and CDR2 (germline): LGHDT, YNNKEL (reference sequence). In DNA, the CDR3 is TGTGCCAGCAGCCGATACGTGGCCAGCGGGTATGTCTACGAGCAGTACTTC. Translation gives CASSRYVASGYVYEQYF.

The chain has TRBV5-4 and TRBJ2-7; tentative D call: TRBD2 (5 bases). Trimming took 2 bases from V and 0 from J, leaving 9 bases between them. This CDR3 has 14 residues. Germline CDR1 and CDR2: SGHNT and YYREEE (reference sequence). In nucleotides, the CDR3 is TGTGCCAGCAGCTTACCGGGATCCTCCTACGAGCAGTACTTC. Residues: CASSLPGSSYEQYF. Full variable domain (rest looked up from reference TRBV5-4 and TRBJ2-7): ETGVTQSPTHLIKTRGQQVTLRCSSQSGHNTVSWYQQALGQGPQFIFQYYREEENGRGNFPPRFSGLQFPNYSSELNVNALELDDSALYLCASSLPGSSYEQYFGPGTRLTVT.

This clone came up once. The chain joins TRBV2 to TRBJ1-5, with D perhaps TRBD1 (6 bases). Trimming left V 4 bases short and J 4 bases short, with 14 bases between. Germline values: CDR1 SNHLY, CDR2 FYNNEI. This CDR3 has 15 residues. The CDR3 coding sequence is TGTGCCAGCAGTGTGGGGGGGGCTCGGAATCAGCCCCAGCATTTT. It codes for CASSVGGARNQPQHF. The entire variable domain, with the rest obtained from reference TRBV2 and TRBJ1-5, is as follows: EPEVTQTPSHQVTQMGQEVILRCVPISNHLYFYWYRQILGQKVEFLVSFYNNEISEKSEIFDDQFSVERPDGSNFTLKIRSTKLEDSAMYFCASSVGGARNQPQHFGDGTRLSIL.

This clone was detected a few times. The chain recombines TRBV5-8 with TRBJ2-7; 7 bases agree with TRBD1. In germline, CDR1 is SGHTS, CDR2 YDEGEE. The CDR3 runs to 17 residues. V lost 1 base and J lost 1; bases outside the gene matches: 11. The CDR3 DNA sequence: TGTGCCAGCAGCTTGTTTAGGGGGACAGCATCATCCTACGAGCAGTACTTC. Its translation: CASSLFRGTASSYEQYF.

The gene calls are TRBV5-1 and TRBJ1-1; 8 nucleotides line up with TRBD1. CDR1 is SGHRS, CDR2 YFSETQ, per germline. V was pared by 6 bases and J by 2 bases, with 18 bases of the junction left unmatched. The CDR3 is 18 amino acids. As DNA, the CDR3 is TGCGCCAGCACCCCTCGGGTTAACGCAGCAGGGGGCAACACTGAAGCTTTCTTT. Encoded protein: CASTPRVNAAGGNTEAFF.

The chain employs TRBV2 and TRBJ1-5; D might be TRBD1 (5 bases). The V and J ends lost 4 bases and 6 bases respectively, with 10 bases between them. CDR1 is SNHLY and CDR2 is FYNNEI in the germline V gene. The CDR3 loop spans 13 amino acids. The DNA for the CDR3 is TGTGCCAGCAGTGCTCAGGGTCGTCAGCCCCAGCATTTT. Its translation is CASSAQGRQPQHF.

V is TRBV28 and J is TRBJ2-7; 9 bases fit TRBD1. The V and J ends lost 6 bases and 5 bases, in that order; junction bases with no gene match: 17. This CDR3 region has 17 residues. Germline V gives CDR1 MDHEN, CDR2 SYDVKM. The CDR3 reads CASRQGTGTGIFNEQYF. DNA for the CDR3: TGTGCCAGCAGGCAAGGGACCGGGACAGGGATTTTCAACGAGCAGTACTTC.

Only one count was recorded for this clone. The J gene is TRBJ2-7, the V gene TRBV11-1; D unresolved. The V and J ends lost 3 bases and 4 bases respectively, with 10 bases between them. From germline, CDR1 is SGHAT and CDR2 FQDESV (reference sequence). The CDR3 contains 13 residues. The CDR3 loop is CASSFSSTYEQYF. CDR3 in DNA: TGTGCCAGCAGCTTTAGCAGTACTTACGAGCAGTACTTC.

The chain is built from TRBV18 and TRBJ1-1, with 7 bases matching TRBD1. Looked up from germline, CDR1 is KGHSH and CDR2 is LQKENI. Trimming removed 2 bases from V and 3 bases from J; junction bases left unmatched: 9. This CDR3 has 16 amino acids. The CDR3 bases are TGTGCCAGCTCACCAAACAGGAATCAGGGGGACACTGAAGCTTTCTTT. Its protein is CASSPNRNQGDTEAFF.

The chain carries TRBV19 and TRBJ1-1; D is perhaps TRBD1 (5 bases). Germline values: CDR1 LNHDA, CDR2 SQIVND (reference sequence). This CDR3 spans 11 amino acids. The germline V and J ends were trimmed by 7 bases and 10 bases, with 13 bases remaining between them. CDR3 protein: CASTQRGGAFF. CDR3 in DNA: TGTGCCAGTACCCAACGGGGGGGAGCTTTCTTT.

This clone came up once. The chain combines TRBV5-1 with TRBJ2-2; D call uncertain. Germline V lookup: CDR1 SGHRS, CDR2 YFSETQ. V lost 0 bases to trimming and J lost 7 bases, with 7 bases between them. The CDR3 contains 13 residues. The CDR3 coding sequence is TGCGCCAGCAGCTTGGGTGCGGTCGGGGAGCTGTTTTTT. Its protein product is CASSLGAVGELFF.

The rearrangement links TRBV5-4 to TRBJ2-1; TRBD1 aligns across 7 bases. The CDR3 covers 13 residues. V shed 0 bases, J shed 10 bases, and the junction held 4 bases outside the gene matches. Germline V gene data show CDR1 as SGHNT and CDR2 as YYREEE (reference sequence). CDR3 sequence reads: CASSLEGAKEQFF. DNA of the CDR3: TGTGCCAGCAGCTTGGAGGGGGCAAAGGAGCAGTTCTTC.

This chain joins TRBV19 and TRBJ1-1, with 9 nucleotides matching TRBD1. From germline, CDR1 is LNHDA and CDR2 SQIVND (reference sequence). V shed 6 bases and J 6 bases; nucleotides not matched to a gene: 8. The CDR3 is 14 residues long. This CDR3 reads CASSHLQGAAEAFF. The CDR3 DNA follows: TGTGCCAGTAGCCACTTACAGGGGGCAGCTGAAGCTTTCTTT.

This chain connects TRBV15 to TRBJ2-7; the D gene is possibly TRBD1 (6 bases). This CDR3 has 14 residues. Germline CDR1 reads LNHNV; CDR2 reads YYDKDF (reference sequence). V shed 3 bases and J shed 2 bases, with 11 bases lying between them. In nucleotides, the CDR3 is TGTGCCACCAGCAGCACAGGGTACCCCTACGAGCAGTACTTC. Residues: CATSSTGYPYEQYF.

The rearrangement links TRBV29-1 to TRBJ1-2; TRBD1 might be the D (5 bases). Germline V gene data show CDR1 as SQVTM and CDR2 as ANQGSEA. CDR3 length: 14 amino acids. V gave up 2 bases and J gave up 4 bases, with 14 bases separating them. The CDR3 region is CSVETADRSYGYTF. The CDR3 DNA reads TGCAGCGTTGAAACGGCCGACAGATCCTATGGCTACACCTTC.

The J gene is TRBJ1-5, the V gene TRBV24-1, with 9 bases that match TRBD1. This CDR3 has 16 residues. V dropped 5 bases and J dropped 1; count of bases not matched to a gene: 5. Germline V gives CDR1 KGHDR, CDR2 SFDVKD. The CDR3 sequence is CATSGAGQGSNQPQHF. For the CDR3, the DNA is TGTGCCACCAGTGGGGCGGGACAGGGAAGCAATCAGCCCCAGCATTTT.